The 25 T cell receptor beta chains reported below all come from one sample, sequenced in a study of blood T cell repertoires in COVID-19. Produced via immunoSEQ multiplex PCR; TCRdb's table is partial and in-frame only. Here the sample spans 250,000 to 350,000 clones, roughly 84% being singletons. Material for sequencing was peripheral blood. Every receptor here comes from a person between 65 and 79 years old with COVID-19, enrolled during active disease.

V is TRBV7-8 and J is TRBJ1-5; 8 nucleotides align to TRBD1. Unmatched junction bases numbered 17, after V lost 5 bases and J lost 2 bases. CDR1 is SGHVS, CDR2 FQNEAQ, per germline. CDR3 size: 19 residues. CDR3 in amino acids: CASSPLRTGLLEGNQPQHF. As DNA, the CDR3 is TGTGCCAGCAGCCCCCTAAGGACAGGGCTCCTTGAGGGCAATCAGCCCCAGCATTTT. Based on the CDR3 plus reference TRBV7-8 and TRBJ1-5, the full variable domain is GAGVSQSPRYKVAKRGQDVALRCDPISGHVSLFWYQQALGQGPEFLTYFQNEAQLDKSGLPSDRFFAERPEGSVSTLKIQRTQQEDSAVYLCASSPLRTGLLEGNQPQHFGDGTRLSIL.

The table lists this clone with a few counts. The chain combines TRBV19 with TRBJ1-5; TRBD1 is a possible D gene (6 bases). The V and J ends lost 1 base and 1 base respectively, with 8 bases between them. Per the germline V gene, CDR1 is LNHDA and CDR2 is SQIVND (reference sequence). This CDR3 has 15 amino acids. The CDR3 coding sequence is TGTGCCAGTAGTATAGGACAGGCAAGCAATCAGCCCCAGCATTTT. This codes for CASSIGQASNQPQHF.

The chain combines TRBV6-2 or TRBV6-3 with TRBJ2-5, with TRBD2 matching over 13 bases. Germline loops: CDR1 MNHEY, CDR2 SVGEGT. J lost 4 bases, V lost 5 bases, and 4 bases had no gene match. The CDR3 covers 15 residues. The CDR3 sequence is CASSPRLAGGETQYF. CDR3 nucleotide sequence: TGTGCCAGCAGTCCCAGACTAGCGGGGGGAGAGACCCAGTACTTC.

This clone was detected only a few times. The junction shows a germline mismatch at one end, possibly a read error. The rearrangement links TRBV7-2 to TRBJ2-5; 10 bases line up with TRBD2. The CDR3 consists of 14 residues. Germline V gene lookup returns CDR1 SGHTA and CDR2 FQGNSA. The CDR3, as DNA: TGTGCCAGCAGTTTAGCGGGAGGCCCCGAGACCCAGTACTTC. This codes for CASSLAGGPETQYF.

The chain has TRBV29-1 and TRBJ1-2; D is unclear. CDR1 is SQVTM, CDR2 ANQGSEA, per germline. Deletions cut 5 bases from V and 8 bases from J, with 18 bases between. The CDR3 contains 13 residues. The chain's CDR3 is CSVPSLFGRGYTF. The CDR3 nucleotides are TGCAGCGTTCCTAGTTTGTTTGGGAGAGGCTACACCTTC. The full variable domain, completed using reference TRBV29-1 and TRBJ1-2, is SAVISQKPSRDICQRGTSLTIQCQVDSQVTMMFWYRQQPGQSLTLIATANQGSEATYESGFVIDKFPISRPNLTFSTLTVSNMSPEDSSIYLCSVPSLFGRGYTFGSGTRLTVV.

This clone was picked up one time. J is TRBJ2-2 and V is TRBV7-9; perhaps TRBD2 as D (5 bases). V gave up 5 bases and J gave up 3 bases, with 10 bases separating them. This CDR3 contains 14 residues. Germline loops: CDR1 SEHNR, CDR2 FQNEAQ (reference sequence). The CDR3 is CASSPGLYTGELFF. CDR3 coding DNA: TGTGCCAGCAGCCCAGGACTTTACACCGGGGAGCTGTTTTTT. Full variable domain (rest looked up from reference TRBV7-9 and TRBJ2-2): DTGVSQNPRHKITKRGQNVTFRCDPISEHNRLYWYRQTLGQGPEFLTYFQNEAQLEKSRLLSDRFSAERPKGSFSTLEIQRTEQGDSAMYLCASSPGLYTGELFFGEGSRLTVL.

The genes are TRBV30 and TRBJ2-7; no clear D. The germline CDR1 and CDR2 sequences are GTSNPN and SVGIG (reference sequence). The CDR3 totals 15 residues. The V end was cut by 2 bases, the J end by 5 bases, with 19 bases between. The CDR3 nucleotides read TGTGCCTGGAGTTGGCGTCCGAGGCTTGGCAACGAGCAGTACTTC. It translates to CAWSWRPRLGNEQYF.

The gene calls are TRBV19 and TRBJ1-2, with TRBD1 matching 8 bases. The V gene end was trimmed by 5 bases and the J gene end by 6 bases; junction bases not matched to a gene: 5. CDR1 is LNHDA, CDR2 SQIVND, per germline (reference sequence). The CDR3 loop spans 13 amino acids. The CDR3 DNA follows: TGTGCCAGTAGTCTCAGACAGGGGAATGGCTACACCTTC. Its translation is CASSLRQGNGYTF.

CDR3 amino acids: CASSIDGDSRYEQYF. In DNA form, the CDR3 reads TGTGCCAGTAGTATAGATGGGGACAGCCGCTACGAGCAGTACTTC. The chain carries TRBV19 and TRBJ2-7; 7 bases align to TRBD1. The V and J ends lost 0 bases and 3 bases, in that order; junction bases with no gene match: 5. This CDR3 is built from 15 residues. The germline gives CDR1 LNHDA, CDR2 SQIVND (reference sequence).

The chain uses TRBV30 and TRBJ1-1; TRBD1 might be the D (6 bases). CDR1 is GTSNPN, CDR2 SVGIG, per germline (reference sequence). V was shortened by 4 bases and J by 7 bases, with 10 bases between the two germline ends. The CDR3 has 11 amino acids. The CDR3 region is CAWKTGFEAFF. The CDR3 region has the DNA TGTGCCTGGAAAACAGGGTTTGAAGCTTTCTTT.

V and J are TRBV19 and TRBJ1-3, with a weak D call TRBD1 (5 bases). Germline loops: CDR1 LNHDA, CDR2 SQIVND (reference sequence). CDR3 length: 14 residues. V lost 6 bases to trimming and J lost 0 bases, with 9 bases between them. The CDR3 nucleotides read TGTGCCAGTAGCCTACAGGACTCTGGAAACACCATATATTTT. Amino acid sequence: CASSLQDSGNTIYF.

The V gene is TRBV6-2 or TRBV6-3, the J gene TRBJ2-7; D call uncertain. The CDR3 covers 13 residues. V lost 7 bases and J lost 0, with 10 bases in between. Germline V CDR1 and CDR2: MNHEY, SVGEGT. The CDR3 is CASIPASSYEQYF. The CDR3 bases are TGTGCCAGCATCCCGGCCAGCTCCTACGAGCAGTACTTC.

In nucleotides, the CDR3 is TGTGCCAGCAGCCAAGCTCTTGGCGGGCACCAAGAGACCCAGTACTTC. It yields the protein CASSQALGGHQETQYF. The V call is TRBV3-1 (or the pseudogene TRBV3-2), the J call TRBJ2-5; D is possibly TRBD2 (5 bases). Trimming removed 1 base from V and 0 bases from J, with 12 bases in between. The CDR3 contains 16 residues. CDR1 and CDR2 (germline): LGHDT, YNNKEL (reference sequence).

The chain is built from TRBV7-2 and TRBJ2-2, with 9 nucleotides matching TRBD2. Germline CDR1 and CDR2: SGHTA and FQGNSA. CDR3 length equals 16 residues. V was clipped by 5 bases and J by 0 bases; unmatched bases: 4. The chain's CDR3 is CASSTREGANTGELFF. The CDR3 DNA reads TGTGCCAGCAGCACGCGGGAGGGCGCGAACACCGGGGAGCTGTTTTTT.

The chain carries TRBV4-3 and TRBJ2-1, with 10 bases matching TRBD1. V dropped 4 bases and J dropped 6; count of bases not matched to a gene: 6. Germline V gives CDR1 LGHNA, CDR2 YSLEER. CDR3 length equals 15 residues. CDR3 in DNA: TGCGCCAGCAGCCTAAGGACAGGGGGGTTCAATGAGCAGTTCTTC. Its translation: CASSLRTGGFNEQFF.

The chain couples TRBV4-2 to TRBJ1-3; tentatively, D is TRBD1 (5 bases). Germline V gene sequence: CDR1 LGHNA, CDR2 YNFKEQ. Trimming cost V 1 base and J 6 bases, with 10 bases left between them. The CDR3 runs to 14 residues. Here the CDR3 DNA reads TGTGCCAGCAGCCAAGTTCCGGACAAAAACACCATATATTTT. It codes for CASSQVPDKNTIYF.

The chain is built from TRBV28 and TRBJ2-1; 8 nucleotides agree with TRBD1. The V gene end was trimmed by 4 bases and the J gene end by 5 bases; junction bases not matched to a gene: 10. The CDR3 is 16 amino acids. Germline V gives CDR1 MDHEN, CDR2 SYDVKM. The DNA for the CDR3 is TGTGCCAGCAGTTCCCTCCGGGACAGGTTGGACAATGAGCAGTTCTTC. Encoded protein: CASSSLRDRLDNEQFF.

This clone was observed a single time. The rearrangement links TRBV7-9 to TRBJ2-3, with 7 bases aligning to TRBD2. V trimming: 3 bases; J trimming: 6 bases; junction bases outside the gene matches: 9. Germline CDR1 is SEHNR and CDR2 is FQNEAQ (reference sequence). The CDR3 sequence is 15 residues long. CDR3 loop: CASSFQLAPSDTQYF. The CDR3 DNA reads TGTGCCAGCAGCTTTCAACTAGCGCCATCCGATACGCAGTATTTT.

This clone appeared a single time. The J gene is TRBJ2-1, the V gene TRBV6-6; D uncertain. Germline V gene lookup returns CDR1 MNHNY and CDR2 SVGAGI (reference sequence). CDR3 length equals 13 residues. Trimming removed 2 bases from V and 7 bases from J, with 9 bases in between. The CDR3 bases are TGTGCCAGCAGTTACCCGGTCAGGAATGAGCAGTTCTTC. Protein product: CASSYPVRNEQFF.

This chain uses TRBV4-3 with TRBJ2-5; D may be TRBD1 (6 bases). V dropped 3 bases and J dropped 5 bases, with 10 bases sitting between them. CDR3 length: 13 amino acids. CDR1 LGHNA and CDR2 YSLEER come from the germline V gene. CDR3 residues: CASSHGGGETQYF. In DNA, the CDR3 is TGCGCCAGCAGCCATGGGGGCGGCGAGACCCAGTACTTC.

Of note for this clone: This sample also contains other DNA sequences that code for the same CDR3. The chain uses TRBV27 and TRBJ1-3; D gene uncertain. Germline loops: CDR1 MNHEY, CDR2 SMNVEV (reference sequence). The ends were cut back, 2 bases at V and 0 bases at J, with 5 bases in the middle. There are 14 residues in the CDR3. In nucleotides, the CDR3 is TGTGCCAGCAGTTTAACTGGCTCTGGAAACACCATATATTTT. The encoded protein is CASSLTGSGNTIYF.

V is TRBV19 and J is TRBJ2-2; the match to TRBD2 covers 9 bases. V lost 3 bases, J lost 8 bases, and 1 base stayed unmatched. Germline-derived CDR1 and CDR2 are LNHDA and SQIVND (reference sequence). This CDR3 region has 13 residues. Here the CDR3 reads CASSMLAGGELFF. As DNA, the CDR3 is TGTGCCAGTAGTATGCTAGCGGGGGGGGAGCTGTTTTTT. Full variable domain (rest looked up from reference TRBV19 and TRBJ2-2): DGGITQSPKYLFRKEGQNVTLSCEQNLNHDAMYWYRQDPGQGLRLIYYSQIVNDFQKGDIAEGYSVSREKKESFPLTVTSAQKNPTAFYLCASSMLAGGELFFGEGSRLTVL.

The chain joins TRBV7-9 to TRBJ1-5; maybe TRBD1 (6 bases). The V and J ends lost 6 bases and 1 base respectively, with 10 bases between them. This CDR3 region has 14 residues. Germline V lookup: CDR1 SEHNR, CDR2 FQNEAQ (reference sequence). CDR3 DNA sequence: TGTGCCAGCAGTCATGGGGGCAGCAATCAGCCCCAGCATTTT. Residues: CASSHGGSNQPQHF. The full variable domain, in which reference TRBV7-9 and TRBJ1-5 provide the parts outside the CDR3, is DTGVSQNPRHKITKRGQNVTFRCDPISEHNRLYWYRQTLGQGPEFLTYFQNEAQLEKSRLLSDRFSAERPKGSFSTLEIQRTEQGDSAMYLCASSHGGSNQPQHFGDGTRLSIL.

This clone was observed a handful of times. The V and J genes are TRBV10-3 and TRBJ1-2; TRBD1 is a possible D gene (5 bases). The length of the CDR3 is 14 residues. The V gene's germline CDR1 is ENHRY and CDR2 SYGVKD. V lost 7 bases, J lost 8 bases, and 20 bases lay in between. The CDR3 region is CAITETVSRSGYTF. The DNA for the CDR3 is TGTGCCATCACCGAGACAGTTTCTAGGTCCGGCTACACCTTC.

The gene calls are TRBV6-2 or TRBV6-3 and TRBJ1-1, with D perhaps matching TRBD1 (6 bases). CDR1 is MNHEY, CDR2 SVGEGT, per germline. V shed 0 bases and J shed 4 bases, with 15 bases lying between them. This CDR3 contains 16 residues. Here the CDR3 reads CASSYSIQGRGTEAFF. CDR3 nucleotide sequence: TGTGCCAGCAGTTACTCCATACAGGGTCGTGGCACTGAAGCTTTCTTT.